This T cell receptor beta chain was identified during a study of regulatory T cells in long-lasting Graves disease. The time point was: persistent/refractory GD, antithyroid drugs over 5 years with positive TRAb. From PBMCs, RNA was extracted and then used to make the TCR library. V shed 4 bases and J shed 5 bases, with 11 bases lying between them. This CDR3 comprises 13 residues. CDR1 GTSNPN and CDR2 SVGIG come from the germline V gene (reference sequence). Arm-PCR of CDR3 regions with iRepertoire HTBI primers generated TCR beta libraries. TCRdb re-called the multiplex PCR reads with MiXCR, one entry per CDR3 protein. In the table there are 650,000 to 850,000 distinct CDR3 sequences, 30% of which are singletons. This clonotype was recorded many times.

This specimen was peripheral blood mononuclear cells (PBMCs), taken when the disease was refractory, from a patient treated with antithyroid drugs. J is TRBJ1-4 and V is TRBV30; D is perhaps TRBD1 (6 bases). The clonotype was recovered from a female donor with Graves disease. CDR3 in amino acids: CAWMGGSNEKLFF. CDR3 nucleotides: TGTGCCTGGATGGGGGGCAGCAATGAAAAACTGTTTTTT.